The 3 T cell receptor beta chains below come from one sample, sequenced in a study of blood T cell repertoires in COVID-19. Sequenced by immunoSEQ multiplex PCR; TCRdb stores in-frame clones only, minus some. Of 300,000 to 400,000 clones listed, 89% are singletons. The sample consisted of peripheral blood. The origin of the receptors is a woman in her 30s with COVID-19, enrolled during active disease.

The J gene is TRBJ2-7, the V gene TRBV27; D might be TRBD1 (5 bases). Trimming left V 5 bases short and J 1 base short, with 12 bases between. The CDR3 runs 14 residues. Germline-derived CDR1 and CDR2 are MNHEY and SMNVEV (reference sequence). The CDR3 DNA is TGTGCCAGCAGTCAGGACATATGGTCCTACGAGCAGTACGTC. It translates to CASSQDIWSYEQYV.

The chain carries TRBV24-1 and TRBJ2-5, with 9 bases identical to TRBD1. The CDR3 loop spans 17 amino acids. V lost 5 bases, J lost 0 bases, and 9 bases stayed unmatched. Germline V gene sequence: CDR1 KGHDR, CDR2 SFDVKD. In nucleotides, the CDR3 is TGTGCCACCAGTGGCTGGACAGGGGACGGCTACCAAGAGACCCAGTACTTC. Translation gives CATSGWTGDGYQETQYF.

V is TRBV11-2 and J is TRBJ2-6; weak D call: TRBD1 (6 bases). The CDR3 totals 14 residues. The germline gives CDR1 SGHAT, CDR2 FQNNGV. V was shortened by 5 bases and J by 3 bases, with 8 bases between the two germline ends. The CDR3 DNA reads TGTGCCAGCAGCACAGGGAATGGGGCCAACGTCCTGACTTTC. Amino acids: CASSTGNGANVLTF.